This T cell receptor beta chain stems from a study of T cell repertoires in cytomegalovirus infection. The CDR3 loop spans 16 amino acids. The germline CDR1 and CDR2 sequences are SGHVS and FQNEAQ. The V and J ends lost 5 bases and 6 bases, in that order; junction bases with no gene match: 10. MiXCR was run by TCRdb on the reads, yielding one entry per CDR3 protein. The repertoire holds roughly 180,000 distinct CDR3 sequences, with about 28% as singletons. Overall study findings and caveats: CMV carriers with the relevant HLA were identified by cumulative public TCR beta family frequency. The study found HLA-C-restricted CMV-specific TCR beta clonotypes dominating the ex vivo response.

This clonotype came up many times. Its antigen remains unidentified. Sequenced: PBMCs. The rearrangement uses TRBV7-8 and TRBJ1-1, with 12 bases fitting TRBD1. The source of this sequence is a human donor in good health (CMV status not recorded). Some clones in this sample may be carry-over from other donors' samples. The CDR3, as DNA: TGTGCCAGCAGCAAAAAGTCGGGACAGGGGGCTTCTGAAGCTTTCTTT. Translating it yields CASSKKSGQGASEAFF.